This entry concerns a single T cell receptor beta chain. These data are taken from a study of T cells after yellow fever vaccination. TCRdb processed the 5' RACE reads anew with MiXCR; each CDR3 protein has one entry. This table has under 600,000 distinct CDR3 sequences, about a fifth appearing once. V lost 5 bases and J lost 5; bases outside the gene matches: 17. The CDR3 is 17 residues long. Germline V lookup: CDR1 MNHNS, CDR2 SASEGT. The sample in question was PBMCs, obtained roughly 23 days after the first yellow fever vaccination. V gene TRBV6-1 combines with J gene TRBJ2-7; 8 nucleotides align to TRBD1. The TCR was taken from a man between 18 and 29 years old who received the YFV17D yellow fever vaccine. Here the CDR3 DNA reads TGTGCCAGCAGTCCTTACGGGGCCGGACAGGGAGGCCACGAGCAGTACTTC. It yields the protein CASSPYGAGQGGHEQYF.